A single sample gave rise to the 21 T cell receptor beta chains below, sequenced in a study of T cells after yellow fever vaccination. TCRdb re-called the 5' RACE reads through MiXCR, storing one row per CDR3 protein. The sample has about 220,000 distinct CDR3 sequences, approximately 3.3% seen once. The specimen was CD4+ T cells sorted from PBMCs, collected 10 days after the yellow fever booster vaccination. Receptor source: a man younger than 35 who received the YFV17D yellow fever vaccine.

In this sample, this clonotype turned up many times. The rearrangement links TRBV27 to TRBJ2-7; D is ambiguous. CDR3 size: 16 residues. The germline V gene has CDR1 MNHEY and CDR2 SMNVEV (reference sequence). Trimming cost V 5 bases and J 4 bases, with 21 bases left between them. The CDR3 is CASSIPPYPAPYEQYV. In nucleotides, the CDR3 is TGTGCCAGCAGTATTCCTCCCTACCCGGCGCCATACGAGCAGTACGTC.

A few counts support this clonotype. The chain links TRBV20-1 to TRBJ2-5; D gene ambiguous. With 1 base removed from V and 5 bases from J, the gap between germline ends came to 20 bases. The CDR3 is 16 residues long. Germline V CDR1 and CDR2: DFQATT, SNEGSKA (reference sequence). The CDR3 region has the DNA TGCAGTGCTAGAGCCTTACTGCCAACTATAGGGGAGACCCAGTACTTC. Residues: CSARALLPTIGETQYF.

This clonotype was seen many times. The V and J genes are TRBV28 and TRBJ1-5; tentative D call: TRBD1 (5 bases). V lost 2 bases to trimming and J lost 7 bases, with 12 bases between them. Germline CDR1 MDHEN, CDR2 SYDVKM. The CDR3 consists of 14 residues. As DNA, the CDR3 is TGTGCCAGCAGTTTAGCGCAGGGAGGCCAGCCCCAGCATTTT. This encodes CASSLAQGGQPQHF.

This clonotype was seen at least ten times. The chain recombines TRBV4-2 with TRBJ2-1; a weak D match, TRBD2 (5 bases). The ends were cut back, 1 base at V and 6 bases at J, with 13 bases in the middle. Germline CDR1 LGHNA, CDR2 YNFKEQ. The CDR3 is made up of 15 amino acids. CDR3 sequence (DNA): TGTGCCAGCAGCCAAGGAGGGCAGATAGGCAATGAGCAGTTCTTC. Protein: CASSQGGQIGNEQFF.

This clonotype was picked up many times. The V gene is TRBV5-1, the J gene TRBJ1-1; 11 nucleotides line up with TRBD1. Unmatched junction bases numbered 4, after V lost 4 bases and J lost 5 bases. The V gene's germline CDR1 is SGHRS and CDR2 YFSETQ. The CDR3 runs 14 residues. CDR3 coding DNA: TGCGCCAGCAGCAAGGACAGGGGGCCTACTGAAGCTTTCTTT. It encodes CASSKDRGPTEAFF.

This clonotype has a count of ten or more. CDR3 region: CASRPGQGSTEAFF. In nucleotides, the CDR3 is TGCGCCAGCAGGCCGGGACAGGGGAGCACTGAAGCTTTCTTT. The chain is built from TRBV5-1 and TRBJ1-1; 10 bases align to TRBD1. V lost 5 bases and J lost 4; bases outside the gene matches: 5. Germline V gene lookup returns CDR1 SGHRS and CDR2 YFSETQ. The CDR3 is made up of 14 amino acids.

This clonotype was counted many times. This rearrangement joins TRBV5-1 to TRBJ2-4; maybe TRBD2 (7 bases). V was shortened by 4 bases and J by 8 bases, with 16 bases between the two germline ends. Per the germline V gene, CDR1 is SGHRS and CDR2 is YFSETQ. This CDR3 contains 14 residues. The CDR3 sequence is CASSPSGAGDIQYF. The CDR3 DNA reads as TGCGCCAGCAGCCCCTCGGGGGCGGGGGACATTCAGTACTTC.

A few counts support this clonotype. The chain is built from TRBV5-6 and TRBJ2-7, with D possibly being TRBD2 (5 bases). Germline loops: CDR1 SGHDT, CDR2 YYEEEE. The CDR3 covers 12 residues. V was trimmed by 1 base and J by 4 bases, leaving 6 bases between them. In DNA, the CDR3 is TGTGCCAGCAGCTTGCGGGGATACGAGCAGTACGTC. Translating it yields CASSLRGYEQYV.

The rearrangement uses TRBV12-3 or TRBV12-4 and TRBJ1-4, with D unresolved. Trimming took 0 bases from V and 6 from J, leaving 20 bases between them. This CDR3 spans 18 amino acids. The CDR3 DNA sequence: TGTGCCAGCAGTTTAGCTAGGCGGACCTTAGGCGTATATGAAAAACTGTTTTTT. Protein product: CASSLARRTLGVYEKLFF.

The sample holds a few counts of this clonotype. The V and J genes are TRBV12-3 or TRBV12-4 and TRBJ2-2; D unresolved. The CDR3 is 13 amino acids. V was cut by 5 bases and J by 5 bases, with 9 bases left in between. Written as DNA, the CDR3 is TGTGCCAGCAGTGCCTGGGGAACCGGGGAGCTGTTTTTT. Translated, it gives CASSAWGTGELFF.

This clonotype was picked up many times. The genes are TRBV7-2 and TRBJ2-2; no firm D call. The CDR3 loop spans 13 amino acids. Germline V gene sequence: CDR1 SGHTA, CDR2 FQGNSA. Between the trimmed V and J ends, which lost 3 bases and 0 bases, there was a span of 2 bases. The DNA for the CDR3 is TGTGCCAGCAGCTTCACGAACACCGGGGAGCTGTTTTTT. It encodes CASSFTNTGELFF.

The chain links TRBV7-2 to TRBJ2-1; 10 bases map to TRBD2. This CDR3 is 14 amino acids long. Germline loops: CDR1 SGHTA, CDR2 FQGNSA. After removal of 7 bases from V and 7 bases from J, the junction contained 7 bases not matched to a gene. Written as DNA, the CDR3 is TGTGCCAGCACCCCGAGAGCGGGGGGGAATGAGCAGTTCTTC. Protein: CASTPRAGGNEQFF.

This clonotype was detected only a few times. The V and J genes are TRBV10-3 and TRBJ2-1; 9 bases agree with TRBD1. CDR3 length: 17 amino acids. V was pared by 2 bases and J by 4 bases, with 9 bases of the junction left unmatched. Germline CDR1 reads ENHRY; CDR2 reads SYGVKD. The CDR3 DNA sequence: TGTGCCATCAGTGAGCGACCCGGGACAGGGACTTACAATGAGCAGTTCTTC. This sequence encodes CAISERPGTGTYNEQFF.

This clonotype was observed a few times. CDR3 region: CAISRSRDRGFGANVLTF. For the CDR3, the DNA is TGTGCCATCAGCAGGAGCCGGGACAGGGGGTTCGGGGCCAACGTCCTGACTTTC. V and J are TRBV10-3 and TRBJ2-6; 11 bases match TRBD1. The germline V gene has CDR1 ENHRY and CDR2 SYGVKD. The CDR3 runs 18 residues. The junction had 11 bases not matched to a gene; V was cut back by 6 bases and J by 4 bases.

The sample holds many counts of this clonotype. This rearrangement joins TRBV20-1 to TRBJ2-2; either TRBD1 or TRBD2 may supply D (6 bases each). Between the trimmed V and J ends, which lost 2 bases and 4 bases, there was a span of 8 bases. The CDR3 extends over 13 amino acids. Germline CDR1 is DFQATT and CDR2 is SNEGSKA (reference sequence). The CDR3: CSARRGATGELFF. The CDR3 nucleotides are TGCAGTGCTAGAAGGGGGGCCACCGGGGAGCTGTTTTTT.

This clonotype came up many times. The rearrangement links TRBV7-2 to TRBJ1-2; D is undetermined. V lost 6 bases and J 0 bases, leaving 11 bases between the germline ends. This CDR3 has 14 amino acids. Germline CDR1 is SGHTA and CDR2 is FQGNSA. The CDR3 spells CASSRSGANYGYTF. In DNA form, the CDR3 reads TGTGCCAGCAGTAGGTCGGGAGCTAACTATGGCTACACCTTC.

The chain employs TRBV20-1 and TRBJ1-1; unclear D gene. The CDR3 contains 15 residues. Germline CDR1 is DFQATT and CDR2 is SNEGSKA (reference sequence). V lost 0 bases and J lost 5, with 16 bases in between. The CDR3 sequence: CSARDYRLGETEAFF. For the CDR3, the DNA is TGCAGTGCTAGAGATTATCGGTTGGGTGAGACTGAAGCTTTCTTT.

The rearrangement links TRBV19 to TRBJ2-7; D is perhaps TRBD1 or TRBD2 (5 bases each). Trimming cost V 10 bases and J 2 bases, with 9 bases left between them. This CDR3 comprises 11 residues. CDR1 and CDR2 from the germline V gene are LNHDA and SQIVND (reference sequence). In nucleotides, the CDR3 is TGTGCCACGCAGGGAGCCTACGAGCAGTACTTC. Translated: CATQGAYEQYF.

The sample holds a few counts of this clonotype. V and J are TRBV5-1 and TRBJ1-6; 8 bases are shared with TRBD1. The CDR3 consists of 17 residues. Trimming at V came to 0 bases and at J to 9 bases, leaving 11 bases not matched to a gene. Germline V gene lookup returns CDR1 SGHRS and CDR2 YFSETQ. The chain's CDR3 is CASSLDPGQGASSPLHF. Written as DNA, the CDR3 is TGCGCCAGCAGCTTGGACCCGGGCCAGGGGGCGAGTTCACCCCTCCACTTT.

The chain uses TRBV7-2 and TRBJ2-6; TRBD1 is a possible D gene (5 bases). The germline V gene has CDR1 SGHTA and CDR2 FQGNSA. The V end was cut by 4 bases, the J end by 2 bases, with 18 bases between. CDR3 length equals 18 residues. The DNA for the CDR3 is TGTGCCAGCAGCTCCCGGATTGCAGGGCTTACTGGGGCCAACGTCCTGACTTTC. It specifies CASSSRIAGLTGANVLTF.

This clonotype was seen repeatedly, ten times or more. The genes are TRBV2 and TRBJ1-5; 9 bases map to TRBD1. Germline V lookup: CDR1 SNHLY, CDR2 FYNNEI. The CDR3 consists of 14 residues. Trimming took 4 bases from V and 5 from J; bases not matched to a gene: 3. CDR3 amino acids: CASSGTGADQPQHF. The CDR3, as DNA: TGTGCCAGCAGTGGGACAGGGGCCGATCAGCCCCAGCATTTT.